This TCR beta chain was sequenced in a study of blood T cell repertoires in COVID-19. Overall study context: The United States, Italy and Spain were the sources of the acute and convalescent COVID-19 samples.

The authors' processing: Amplification of reference gene primers was used by the study to estimate nucleated cell counts. Only in-frame clones appear in the TCRdb table, and some are missing; sequencing was by immunoSEQ multiplex PCR. Clone size and the V and J calls come from that table; the DNA yielded D and trimming. The sample includes roughly 220,000 clones, about nine tenths of them seen just once. Individuals drawn from 24 US areas were roughly 18 to 95 years old. V dropped 4 bases and J dropped 7 bases, with 19 bases sitting between them. The CDR3 has 15 residues. Looked up from germline, CDR1 is SGHRS and CDR2 is YFSETQ.

Input material: PBMCs or T cells enriched from blood (not recorded which). The receptor's source is a woman between 25 and 40 years old who had recovered from COVID-19. The V and J genes are TRBV5-1 and TRBJ2-3; no firm D call. Written as DNA, the CDR3 is TGCGCCAGCAGCCCATCCTTTACCCACATGAATACGCAGTATTTT. This sequence encodes CASSPSFTHMNTQYF.